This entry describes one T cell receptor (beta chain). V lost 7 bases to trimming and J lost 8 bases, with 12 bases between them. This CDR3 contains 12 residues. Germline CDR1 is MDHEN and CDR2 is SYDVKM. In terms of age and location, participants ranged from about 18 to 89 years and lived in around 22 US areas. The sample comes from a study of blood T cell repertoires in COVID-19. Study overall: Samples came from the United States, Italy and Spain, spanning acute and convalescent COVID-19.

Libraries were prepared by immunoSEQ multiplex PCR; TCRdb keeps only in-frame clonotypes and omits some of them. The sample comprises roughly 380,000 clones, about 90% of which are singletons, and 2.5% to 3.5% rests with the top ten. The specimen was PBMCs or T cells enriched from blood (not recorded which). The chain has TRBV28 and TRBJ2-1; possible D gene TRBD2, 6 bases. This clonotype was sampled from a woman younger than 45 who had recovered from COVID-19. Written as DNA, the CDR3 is TGTGCCAGCACTAGCGAAGGGGATGAGCAGTTCTTC. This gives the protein CASTSEGDEQFF.